The TCR beta chain under discussion was sequenced for a study of CD8 T cells in Susac syndrome. Worth noting for this clonotype: Antigen unknown.

Trimming removed 5 bases at V and 2 bases at J, with 17 bases between. The CDR3 spans 16 residues. Germline CDR1 reads MGHRA; CDR2 reads YSYEKL. Study-wide findings and caveats: The CD4+ T cell repertoire of patients with Susac syndrome showed no detectable clonal expansion.

An input of about 0.45 to 1 ug of RNA was subjected to reverse transcription using random hexamers. The immunoSEQ assay covered 54 Vbeta and 13 Jbeta segments for CDR3. TCRdb re-analysed the immunoSEQ multiplex PCR reads in MiXCR, keeping a single row per CDR3 protein. The repertoire consists of 150,000 or so distinct CDR3 sequences, with roughly 94% occurring once and the leading ten covering 0.13% to 0.15%. The receptor was derived from a human donor with Susac syndrome. Sequencing was carried out using CD4+ T cells from PBMCs. The chain has TRBV4-1 and TRBJ2-3; tentatively, D is TRBD2 (5 bases). The DNA of the CDR3 is TGCGCCAGCAGCGGAGAAATGAGACTATACACAGATACGCAGTATTTT. Translation: CASSGEMRLYTDTQYF.